Included here is one T cell receptor (beta chain) sequence, with context. Antigen: not known. With V trimmed by 3 bases and J by 3 bases, 5 bases remained unmatched. The CDR3 spans 14 residues. CDR1 and CDR2 (germline): KGHSH, LQKENI. This entry is derived from a study of cytomegalovirus exposure and HLA in healthy donors. General study points: Overall, around 160 TCR beta chains were annotated as cytomegalovirus-associated. Per a later analysis, about 18,000 TCR beta sequences showed association with HLA alleles at 0.05 false discovery rate. With later analysis, a missense DCLRE1C variant became linked to TCR beta V- and J-gene trimming.

PCR involved 60 Vbeta and 13 Jbeta primers. Original processing notes: Later reanalysis found 75 million to 95 million unique TCR beta chains, around 11 million of them shared. Assay used: immunoSEQ multiplex PCR; TCRdb lists only in-frame clones, some missing. The V and J calls and clone size come from that table; D and trimming were worked out from the DNA. The sample records over 75,000 clones, roughly four fifths being singletons. V gene TRBV18 combines with J gene TRBJ2-7, with 7 bases aligning to TRBD2. The sequencing input was PBMCs. This sequence originates from a man aged 30 to 39 in good health and CMV-seropositive. CDR3 residues: CASSPRGEHYEQYF. CDR3 coding DNA: TGTGCCAGCTCACCTCGGGGGGAGCACTACGAGCAGTACTTC. Using reference TRBV18 and TRBJ2-7 for the parts outside the CDR3, the full variable domain is NAGVMQNPRHLVRRRGQEARLRCSPMKGHSHVYWYRQLPEEGLKFMVYLQKENIIDESGMPKERFSAEFPKEGPSILRIQQVVRGDSAAYFCASSPRGEHYEQYFGPGTRLTVT.